This T cell receptor (beta chain) was sequenced during a study of T cell clonotyping in hematopoietic cell transplantation. The CDR3 is 15 residues long. From germline, CDR1 is MGHRA and CDR2 YSYEKL. V was pared by 3 bases and J by 5 bases, with 7 bases of the junction left unmatched. TCRdb keeps only in-frame clones here, not all; method: immunoSEQ multiplex PCR. The data show approximately 1,000 clones, approximately 70% seen once. The sequence was obtained from a female patient under 45 who had an allogeneic stem cell transplant, so T cells may come from the graft donor. Some clones in this sample may be carry-over from other donors' samples. The sequences come from peripheral blood mononuclear cells, collected 100 days after allogeneic stem cell transplant. The rearrangement joins TRBV4-1 to TRBJ1-5, with 7 bases identical to TRBD1. The CDR3 sequence: CASSHHQGGDQPQHF. In DNA, the CDR3 is TGCGCCAGCAGCCATCACCAGGGGGGAGATCAGCCCCAGCATTTT.